This T cell receptor beta chain is from a study of T cells in Graves' hyperthyroidism and ophthalmopathy (dated by TCRdb to about 2019). A note on the overall study: Peripheral blood was sampled at the time of initial diagnosis, prior to any treatment. A discovery cohort of around 100 patients, about 40 with Graves' ophthalmopathy and fewer than 65 with stable Graves' hyperthyroidism, was used to find distinguishing TCR V-J signatures. Prospective prediction of ophthalmopathy was tested in an independent validation cohort consisting of some 20 hyperthyroidism patients and approximately 16 patients who later progressed to ophthalmopathy. The approximately 97 discovery patients were randomly divided into training and test sets at a 7:3 ratio. The study also compared thyroid tissue and blood T-cell repertoires from more than 5 Graves' hyperthyroidism patients. After blood sampling, hyperthyroidism patients were treated with methimazole at a starting dose of 30 mg daily, and ophthalmopathy patients were treated with high-dose intravenous methylprednisolone. The paper describes TCR Vbeta CDR3 sequencing of more than 120 peripheral blood samples, made up of around 41 ophthalmopathy patients, around 78 hyperthyroidism patients and roughly 17 progressor patients.

Amplification of TCR beta CDR3 regions was carried out from RNA transcripts. The TCR CDR3 was subjected to a first round of RT-PCR using the HTBI primer set and the Qiagen OneStep RT-PCR kit. Libraries were constructed in a second round of multiplex PCR, after which size selection and purification were performed. Libraries were sequenced paired-end with 100 bp reads on an Illumina HiSeq2000. Turning to the authors' computational methods: SOAPnuke was used to process the raw data, with reads discarded if the reads contained adapters or uncalled bases, had a mean Phred below 15, or lacked an exact constant-primer or identifier match. High-quality paired reads were merged using COPE v1.2.5, and each unique nucleotide sequence was defined as a clonotype. MiTCR v1.1 was used to align the clonotypes against IMGT TRBV, TRBD and TRBJ reference segments. Only V-J combinations with frequency above 0.0001, covering 98% to 99.2% of repertoires, were analysed. The TCS score was defined as F50 (clonal expansion) divided by E x V (chaos), with BLOSUM62-based TCRdist calculated between CDR3 peptides within each V-J. Welch's t-statistics and random forest reduced 500 to 550 V-J features to 10 to 15, which were used in a naive Bayes classifier (R e1071). The similarity between thyroid and blood repertoires was quantified using the Morisita-Horn index. The public reads were reanalyzed by TCRdb: fastp trimming at Q25, MiXCR alignment, in-frame beta chains only. Merged by CDR3 protein, the rows form single entries marked with the most common genes and DNA. The V and J calls reflect TCRdb's pipeline rather than the authors' work. Within this sample are approximately 100,000 distinct CDR3 sequences, with around 50% of them counted one time only. The ten largest clonotypes hold roughly 25% of the sample.

Many counts were recorded for this clonotype. Its antigen is currently not known. Base qualities are not provided; no much larger clone lies one nucleotide away. Reading from cysteine to phenylalanine, the CDR3 counts 15 amino acids. Of the read, only the CDR3 DNA is kept; its 45 bases are in frame from base 1. CDR1 and CDR2 (DFQATT, SNEGSKA) derive from the germline V gene (reference sequence). V loses 6 bases of germline sequence and J loses 3 bases, and the interval between the two ends is 18 bases. What the study reported, not specific to this receptor: Most expanded thyroid clonotypes (frequency above 0.001) were also detected in blood, a finding suggesting that blood repertoires may reflect thyroid immune responses. In cross-validation, a model built on a 13 V-J signature told ophthalmopathy apart from stable hyperthyroidism with 85% to 90% sensitivity and around 83% specificity, and in testing the same model reached 80%/75%. No statistical method was used to fix the sample size in advance, and group allocation was not hidden from the investigators. In validation, the model predicted progression to ophthalmopathy a median of about 5.9 months before onset, with 70% to 71% sensitivity and 72.22% specificity.

Stable Graves' hyperthyroidism was defined as no progression to ophthalmopathy during 18 months of follow-up. The hyperthyroidism patients were between 18 and 65 years old and newly diagnosed, with a disease duration of less than 2 months. Any patient with an uncontrolled infection, another autoimmune disease, pregnancy or lactation was excluded. Diagnoses were based on clinical symptoms, serum thyroxine and TRAb, thyroid ultrasound and orbital computed tomography. PBMCs were separated from roughly 10 ml of fresh peripheral blood using Ficoll-Paque density gradient centrifugation. Total RNA was extracted using Trizol reagent, and RNA quality was assessed on an Agilent 2100 Bioanalyzer.

The clonotype was recovered from a man in his forties with Graves' hyperthyroidism. The rearrangement joined TRBV20-1 to TRBJ1-5, with the D gene uncertain. The sample was blood. The CDR3 corresponds to CSATHEGTVNQPQHF. The DNA reads as follows: TGCAGTGCCACGCACGAGGGTACAGTCAATCAGCCCCAGCATTTT.